This entry lists 13 T cell receptor beta chains sequenced from one sample in a study of shared T cell receptors in the human thymus. Clones were sequenced by immunoSEQ multiplex PCR, and TCRdb holds only the in-frame ones, with some missing. The profile shows just under 550,000 clones, 78% of them singletons. These same data were also listed under a study on human thymus T cells.

What was sequenced was thymocytes. The receptors originated from a boy younger than two with a congenital heart defect.

This clone was detected once. The CDR3 is CASKEGTYNQPQHF. The CDR3 region has the DNA TGTGCCAGCAAGGAGGGGACCTACAATCAGCCCCAGCATTTT. V and J are TRBV6-6 and TRBJ1-5; D is possibly TRBD1 (5 bases). V was clipped by 7 bases and J by 3 bases, with 13 bases between them. Germline CDR1 and CDR2: MNHNY and SVGAGI (reference sequence). This CDR3 spans 14 amino acids.

The chain combines TRBV19 with TRBJ2-6, with 7 bases matching TRBD1. Trimming at V came to 9 bases and at J to 0 bases, leaving 8 bases not matched to a gene. This CDR3 has 16 amino acids. The germline V gene encodes CDR1 LNHDA and CDR2 SQIVND (reference sequence). The CDR3 DNA is TGTGCCAGCGGGACAGAGTTTTCCTCTGGGGCCAACGTCCTGACTTTC. The encoded protein is CASGTEFSSGANVLTF.

The chain joins TRBV7-2 to TRBJ2-1, with 8 bases identical to TRBD2. The CDR3 loop spans 18 amino acids. With 2 bases clipped from V and 10 bases from J, the junction kept 19 bases outside the gene matches. Per the germline V gene, CDR1 is SGHTA and CDR2 is FQGNSA. CDR3 nucleotides: TGTGCCAGCAGCTTACTCCCTTTTGGAGCGGGAGTGGGCGGGGAGCAGTTCTTC. Its protein product is CASSLLPFGAGVGGEQFF.

This clone has a handful of counts. The chain recombines TRBV28 with TRBJ1-4, with D uncertain. The CDR3 totals 14 residues. Trimming removed 6 bases at V and 0 bases at J, with 8 bases between. Germline V gives CDR1 MDHEN, CDR2 SYDVKM. This CDR3 reads CASSGRPTNEKLFF. CDR3 in DNA: TGTGCCAGCAGCGGGAGGCCAACTAATGAAAAACTGTTTTTT.

J is TRBJ2-1 and V is TRBV7-2, with TRBD1 matching 11 bases. This CDR3 has 17 amino acids. Germline loops: CDR1 SGHTA, CDR2 FQGNSA. V lost 3 bases, J lost 4 bases, and 8 bases stayed unmatched. CDR3 sequence (DNA): TGTGCCAGCAGCTTCGGGGTCGGGACAGGGGGGTACAATGAGCAGTTCTTC. This sequence encodes CASSFGVGTGGYNEQFF.

The chain carries TRBV5-6 and TRBJ2-2, with 13 bases lining up with TRBD2. CDR1 is SGHDT, CDR2 YYEEEE, per germline. The CDR3 runs to 17 residues. The V and J ends lost 6 bases and 3 bases, in that order; junction bases with no gene match: 8. CDR3 coding DNA: TGTGCCAGCACCAGGACTAGCGGGAGAGGGGACACCGGGGAGCTGTTTTTT. Encoded protein: CASTRTSGRGDTGELFF.

The gene calls are TRBV4-3 and TRBJ2-2, with a possible D match to TRBD2 (7 bases). CDR3 size: 17 residues. Deletions cut 3 bases from V and 6 bases from J, with 20 bases between. The germline V gene has CDR1 LGHNA and CDR2 YSLEER. CDR3 sequence: CASSHPGGAVHAGELFF. The CDR3 coding sequence is TGCGCCAGCAGCCACCCGGGGGGCGCAGTACACGCCGGGGAGCTGTTTTTT.

The V gene is TRBV27, the J gene TRBJ2-7; perhaps TRBD2 as D (5 bases). The CDR3 sequence is 13 residues long. Between the trimmed V and J ends, which lost 5 bases and 3 bases, there was a span of 11 bases. CDR1 and CDR2 from the germline V gene are MNHEY and SMNVEV (reference sequence). The CDR3 loop is CASSPHRDYEQYF. CDR3 nucleotide sequence: TGTGCCAGCAGTCCCCATCGGGACTACGAGCAGTACTTC.

The V and J genes are TRBV13 and TRBJ2-7, with 13 bases lining up with TRBD2. The CDR3 sequence is 18 residues long. The germline V gene has CDR1 PRHDT and CDR2 FYEKMQ (reference sequence). J gave up 1 base and V 5 bases, and 11 bases lay outside the gene matches. In DNA form, the CDR3 reads TGTGCCAGCAGCCAAGCACCCCTGGGACTAGCGGGATCCTACGAGCAGTACTTC. Translated: CASSQAPLGLAGSYEQYF.

CDR3 nucleotide sequence: TGTGCCAGCACCGGTCGCGGCTACGAGCAGTACTTC. Amino acid sequence: CASTGRGYEQYF. The V and J genes are TRBV18 and TRBJ2-7; D unclear. The V end was cut by 8 bases, the J end by 3 bases, with 11 bases between. Germline CDR1 and CDR2: KGHSH and LQKENI. The CDR3 length is 12 residues.

This clone was seen only a few times. The chain employs TRBV4-3 and TRBJ1-5, with unresolved D. With 4 bases removed from V and 1 base from J, the gap between germline ends came to 11 bases. The CDR3 extends over 15 amino acids. CDR1 is LGHNA, CDR2 YSLEER, per germline. This CDR3 reads CASSRPYLSNQPQHF. The CDR3 DNA is TGCGCCAGCAGCCGGCCGTACCTCAGCAATCAGCCCCAGCATTTT.

This clone was counted once. J is TRBJ2-7 and V is TRBV11-3; 8 positions agree with TRBD1. With 6 bases clipped from V and 6 bases from J, the junction kept 10 bases outside the gene matches. Germline CDR1 and CDR2: SGHNT and YENEEA. CDR3 length: 14 amino acids. The CDR3 DNA follows: TGTGCCAGCAGTCAAAGGACAGGGTGGTGCGAGCAGTACTTC. This translates into CASSQRTGWCEQYF. Filled out from reference TRBV11-3 and TRBJ2-7, the complete variable domain reads EAGVVQSPRYKIIEKKQPVAFWCNPISGHNTLYWYLQNLGQGPELLIRYENEEAVDDSQLPKDRFSAERLKGVDSTLKIQPAELGDSAVYLCASSQRTGWCEQYFGPGTRLTVT.

This clone was detected a few times. The V gene is TRBV5-6, the J gene TRBJ1-1, with TRBD1 identical over 9 bases. The V segment lost 6 bases and the J segment 2 bases; nucleotides outside the gene matches: 11. This CDR3 is built from 16 residues. Germline assignment: CDR1 SGHDT and CDR2 YYEEEE. This CDR3 is CASTPVWDRENTEAFF. CDR3 bases: TGTGCCAGCACCCCTGTGTGGGACAGGGAAAACACTGAAGCTTTCTTT.